Below, 12 T cell receptor beta chains from the same sample are listed, as sequenced in a study of patients and donors after allogeneic stem cell transplantation. TCRdb re-called the RT-PCR reads with MiXCR, one entry per CDR3 protein. Here the sample spans roughly 880,000 distinct CDR3 sequences, roughly 18% being singletons. Sequenced input: blood, either unsorted or a sorted T cell fraction (not recorded which). The receptors were gathered from a human donor who was either an allogeneic HSCT recipient or a stem cell or donor lymphocyte infusion donor (not recorded which). It is not recorded whose cells these are; they may come from a transplant donor.

The rearrangement links TRBV7-8 to TRBJ1-2; D uncertain. The CDR3 is 12 residues long. V lost 4 bases and J lost 5, with 8 bases in between. Germline V gene sequence: CDR1 SGHVS, CDR2 FQNEAQ. Here the CDR3 reads CASSSRAYGYTF. Here the CDR3 DNA reads TGTGCCAGCAGCTCTCGGGCTTATGGCTACACCTTC. Combining the CDR3 with reference TRBV7-8 and TRBJ1-2 gives the whole variable domain GAGVSQSPRYKVAKRGQDVALRCDPISGHVSLFWYQQALGQGPEFLTYFQNEAQLDKSGLPSDRFFAERPEGSVSTLKIQRTQQEDSAVYLCASSSRAYGYTFGSGTRLTVV.

This clonotype was observed a handful of times. The genes are TRBV5-7 and TRBJ1-5, with 10 bases fitting TRBD1. TRBV5-7 is an ORF, and what it does is uncertain. The CDR3 is made up of 16 amino acids. V trimming: 4 bases; J trimming: 6 bases; junction bases outside the gene matches: 10. The CDR3 sequence: CASSGTGTGDFQPQHF. For the CDR3, the DNA is TGTGCCAGCAGCGGAACCGGGACAGGGGATTTTCAGCCCCAGCATTTT.

The genes are TRBV28 and TRBJ1-6; D not certain. The CDR3 consists of 15 residues. From germline, CDR1 is MDHEN and CDR2 SYDVKM. V was cut by 8 bases and J by 6 bases, with 17 bases left in between. The chain's CDR3 is CASSPVLEPNSPLHF. CDR3 coding DNA: TGTGCCAGCTCACCAGTATTAGAGCCTAATTCACCCCTCCACTTT.

Comments on this clonotype: Its ends do not fully match the called genes, so a read error is possible. The chain couples TRBV7-3 to TRBJ2-3; weak D call: TRBD2 (6 bases). Germline CDR1 reads SGHTA; CDR2 reads FQGTGA. CDR3 length: 14 residues. The CDR3 coding sequence is TGTGCCAGCAGCCGGGGGTTTGGCACGGATACGCAGTATTTT. It is translated as CASSRGFGTDTQYF.

This chain links TRBV7-2 with TRBJ1-2, with D unresolved. Germline V lookup: CDR1 SGHTA, CDR2 FQGNSA. CDR3 size: 15 residues. Between the trimmed V and J ends, which lost 5 bases and 2 bases, there was a span of 15 bases. The CDR3 protein is CASSPARGRNYGYTF. DNA of the CDR3: TGTGCCAGCAGCCCCGCCAGAGGGAGGAACTATGGCTACACCTTC.

This clonotype has more than one count but fewer than ten. The chain recombines TRBV4-3 with TRBJ2-7; a possible D gene is TRBD1 (6 bases). V was clipped by 4 bases and J by 1 base, with 11 bases between them. Germline V CDR1 and CDR2: LGHNA, YSLEER. The CDR3 runs 14 residues. This CDR3 reads CASSPLGTSYEQYF. The CDR3 nucleotides read TGCGCCAGCAGCCCACTAGGGACATCCTACGAGCAGTACTTC.

The chain has TRBV5-1 and TRBJ2-1; perhaps TRBD2 as D (5 bases). The CDR3 length is 17 residues. V dropped 0 bases and J dropped 1 base, with 14 bases sitting between them. Germline CDR1 SGHRS, CDR2 YFSETQ. The CDR3 loop reads CASSLVSLANSYNEQFF. For the CDR3, the DNA is TGCGCCAGCAGCTTGGTTTCGCTAGCTAATTCCTACAATGAGCAGTTCTTC.

This clonotype has a handful of counts. The chain has TRBV27 and TRBJ1-5; D not certain. The CDR3 extends over 15 amino acids. Germline-derived CDR1 and CDR2 are MNHEY and SMNVEV (reference sequence). V was clipped by 0 bases and J by 6 bases, with 12 bases between them. The DNA for the CDR3 is TGTGCCAGCAGTTTATCGGCATTTCGGAGTCAGCCCCAGCATTTT. Protein product: CASSLSAFRSQPQHF.

This clonotype was seen a single time. V usage is TRBV6-5 and J usage is TRBJ2-7; 12 bases agree with TRBD1. Trimming took 3 bases from V and 7 from J; bases not matched to a gene: 10. Per germline, CDR1 MNHEY and CDR2 SVGAGI. CDR3 length equals 16 residues. DNA for the CDR3: TGTGCCAGCAGTTATAGGAAGGGACAGGGGGCGGCTGAGCAGTACTTC. It yields the protein CASSYRKGQGAAEQYF.

The CDR3 sequence is CASDLGLAGAYNEQFF. For the CDR3, the DNA is TGTGCCAGTGACCTGGGACTAGCGGGAGCCTACAATGAGCAGTTCTTC. This chain connects TRBV19 to TRBJ2-1, with 14 bases matching TRBD2. V shed 8 bases and J 2 bases; nucleotides not matched to a gene: 5. The germline V gene encodes CDR1 LNHDA and CDR2 SQIVND (reference sequence). The CDR3 length is 16 residues. The whole variable domain, remainder taken from reference TRBV19 and TRBJ2-1, is DGGITQSPKYLFRKEGQNVTLSCEQNLNHDAMYWYRQDPGQGLRLIYYSQIVNDFQKGDIAEGYSVSREKKESFPLTVTSAQKNPTAFYLCASDLGLAGAYNEQFFGPGTRLTVL.

This clonotype appeared a few times. The chain is built from TRBV12-5 and TRBJ2-1, with 9 nucleotides matching TRBD1. After removal of 1 base from V and 8 bases from J, the junction contained 12 bases not matched to a gene. The CDR3 contains 17 residues. Germline values: CDR1 LGHNT, CDR2 FRNRAP. The CDR3 DNA reads as TGTGCTAGTGGTTTGGCCCTCCCGACAGGGGGAAGGTATGAGCAGTTCTTC. This gives the protein CASGLALPTGGRYEQFF.

This clonotype showed up just a few times. The CDR3 nucleotides read TGCAGCGTTGTTGGAGAGGTCGGGCAAGAGACCCAGTACTTC. It translates to CSVVGEVGQETQYF. This sequence joins TRBV29-1 and TRBJ2-5; D is uncertain. V was shortened by 4 bases and J by 2 bases, with 14 bases between the two germline ends. In germline, CDR1 is SQVTM, CDR2 ANQGSEA. CDR3 size: 14 residues.